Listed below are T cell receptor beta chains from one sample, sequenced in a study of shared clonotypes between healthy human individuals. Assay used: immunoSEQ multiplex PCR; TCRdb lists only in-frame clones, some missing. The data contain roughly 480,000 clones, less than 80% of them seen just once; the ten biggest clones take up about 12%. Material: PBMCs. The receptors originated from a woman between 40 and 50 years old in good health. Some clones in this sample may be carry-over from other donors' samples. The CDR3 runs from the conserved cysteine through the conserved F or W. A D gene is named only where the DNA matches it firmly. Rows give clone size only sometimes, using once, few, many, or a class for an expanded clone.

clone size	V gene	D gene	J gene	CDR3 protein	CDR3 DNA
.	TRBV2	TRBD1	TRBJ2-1	CASSYGTGVAQAEQFF	TGTGCCAGCAGTTACGGGACAGGGGTCGCTCAGGCTGAGCAGTTCTTC
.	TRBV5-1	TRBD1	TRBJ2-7	CASSLRTGGHEQYF	TGCGCCAGCAGCTTGAGGACAGGGGGTCACGAGCAGTACTTC
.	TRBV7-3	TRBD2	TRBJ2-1	CASSPSTGGLGRNEQFF	TGTGCCAGCAGCCCTAGCACTGGGGGACTAGGGCGCAATGAGCAGTTCTTC
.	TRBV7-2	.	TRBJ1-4	CASSLGGSGGRFF	TGTGCCAGCAGCTTAGGAGGGTCTGGCGGAAGGTTTTTT
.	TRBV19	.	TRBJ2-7	CASSIPGGGYEQYF	TGTGCCAGTAGTATTCCCGGGGGAGGCTACGAGCAGTACTTC
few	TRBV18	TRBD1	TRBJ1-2	CASSLGQGRSGYTF	TGTGCCAGCTCACTTGGACAGGGGAGGAGTGGCTACACCTTC
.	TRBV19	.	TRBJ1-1	CASSIDPFGGPLNTEAFF	TGTGCCAGTAGTATAGATCCATTCGGGGGGCCCCTTAACACTGAAGCTTTCTTT
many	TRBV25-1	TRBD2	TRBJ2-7	CASSAGLAGVDEQYF	TGTGCCAGCAGTGCCGGACTAGCGGGAGTCGACGAGCAGTACTTC
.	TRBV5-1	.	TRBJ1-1	CASSLERRLTEAFF	TGCGCCAGCAGCTTGGAGCGGCGTTTGACTGAAGCTTTCTTT
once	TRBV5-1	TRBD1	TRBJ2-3	CASSIQASGTGRDTQYF	TGCGCCAGCAGCATACAAGCATCCGGGACAGGGAGAGATACGCAGTATTTT
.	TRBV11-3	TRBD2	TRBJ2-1	CASSWDSGRAYNEQFF	TGTGCCAGCAGCTGGGATAGCGGGAGGGCCTACAATGAGCAGTTCTTC
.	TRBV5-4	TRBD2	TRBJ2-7	CASGLAGGLGEQYF	TGTGCCAGCGGCCTAGCGGGAGGGCTCGGCGAGCAGTACTTC
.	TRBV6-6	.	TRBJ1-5	CATSKGQQGIQPQHF	TGTGCCACCTCGAAGGGTCAGCAAGGCATTCAGCCCCAGCATTTT
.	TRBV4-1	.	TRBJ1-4	CASSQVIGEKLFF	TGCGCCAGCAGCCAAGTTATAGGTGAAAAACTGTTTTTT
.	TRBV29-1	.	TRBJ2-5	CSVDRTETQYF	TGCAGCGTTGACAGAACGGAGACCCAGTACTTC
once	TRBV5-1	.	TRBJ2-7	CASSLEPTEQYF	TGCGCCAGCAGCTTGGAGCCTACAGAGCAGTACTTC
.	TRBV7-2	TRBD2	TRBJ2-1	CASTWAGGEQFF	TGTGCCAGCACATGGGCGGGAGGGGAGCAGTTCTTC
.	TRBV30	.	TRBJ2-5	CAWSSTGALSRGTQYF	TGTGCCTGGAGTTCAACCGGGGCACTCTCGAGGGGGACCCAGTACTTC
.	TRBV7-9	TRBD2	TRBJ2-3	CASSPSGRGGTDTQYF	TGTGCCAGCAGCCCTAGCGGGAGGGGGGGCACAGATACGCAGTATTTT
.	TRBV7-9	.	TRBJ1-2	CASSRDGPYGYTF	TGTGCCAGCAGTAGAGACGGACCCTATGGCTACACCTTC
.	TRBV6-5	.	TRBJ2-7	CASSRPSRQSYEQYF	TGTGCCAGCAGTCGTCCCTCCCGACAGTCCTACGAGCAGTACTTC
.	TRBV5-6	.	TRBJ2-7	CASSLWGDGYEQYF	TGTGCCAGCAGCTTGTGGGGAGATGGCTACGAGCAGTACTTC
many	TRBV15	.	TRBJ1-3	CATSIESNPGNTIYF	TGTGCCACCAGCATAGAGTCGAACCCTGGAAACACCATATATTTT
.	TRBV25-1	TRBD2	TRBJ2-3	CASSVGLAGFTDTQYF	TGTGCCAGCAGTGTCGGACTAGCCGGTTTCACAGATACGCAGTATTTT
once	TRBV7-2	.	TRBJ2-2	CASSLVREPHGELFF	TGTGCCAGCAGCTTAGTTCGGGAGCCGCACGGGGAGCTGTTTTTT
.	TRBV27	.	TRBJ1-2	CASSFLSRGKADGYTF	TGTGCCAGCAGTTTTCTTAGTAGGGGAAAAGCTGATGGCTACACCTTC
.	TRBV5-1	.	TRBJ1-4	CASSFTVGEKLFF	TGCGCCAGCAGCTTCACTGTGGGTGAAAAACTGTTTTTT
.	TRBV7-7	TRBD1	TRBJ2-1	CASSFGAGGHNEQFF	TGTGCTAGCAGCTTCGGGGCAGGGGGCCACAATGAGCAGTTCTTC
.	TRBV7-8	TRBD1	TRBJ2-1	CASSPRTGGWNEQFF	TGTGCCAGCAGCCCACGGACAGGGGGCTGGAATGAGCAGTTCTTC
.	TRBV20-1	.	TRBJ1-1	CSAPPDSEAFF	TGCAGTGCTCCCCCAGACAGTGAAGCTTTCTTT
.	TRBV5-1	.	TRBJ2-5	CASSTAPGNQETQYF	TGCGCCAGCAGCACCGCGCCGGGTAACCAAGAGACCCAGTACTTC
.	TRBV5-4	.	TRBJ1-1	CASLGAGSEAFF	TGTGCCAGCCTGGGGGCGGGGAGTGAAGCTTTCTTT
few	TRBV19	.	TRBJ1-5	CASSMSGQNQPQHF	TGTGCCAGTAGTATGAGCGGACAAAATCAGCCCCAGCATTTT
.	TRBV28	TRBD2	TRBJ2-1	CASRLALGLASYNEQFF	TGTGCCAGCAGACTCGCCCTAGGACTAGCTTCGTACAATGAGCAGTTCTTC
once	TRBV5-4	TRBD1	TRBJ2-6	CASSLAGGTGANVLTF	TGTGCCAGCAGCTTGGCAGGGGGAACTGGGGCCAACGTCCTGACTTTC
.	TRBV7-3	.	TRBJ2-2	CASSLTRTNTGELFF	TGTGCCAGCAGCTTAACCCGTACGAACACCGGGGAGCTGTTTTTT
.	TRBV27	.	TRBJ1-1	CASSLQGGDTEAFF	TGTGCCAGCAGTTTACAAGGTGGGGACACTGAAGCTTTCTTT
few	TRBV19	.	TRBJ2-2	CASSISRNTGELFF	TGTGCCAGTAGTATAAGCAGGAACACCGGGGAGCTGTTTTTT
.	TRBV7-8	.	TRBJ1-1	CASSPRNTEAFF	TGTGCCAGCAGCCCCAGGAACACTGAAGCTTTCTTT
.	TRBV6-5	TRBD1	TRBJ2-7	CASSPGTGLYEQYF	TGTGCCAGCAGTCCCGGGACAGGGCTTTACGAGCAGTACTTC
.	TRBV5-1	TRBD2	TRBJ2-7	CASSSGTSGTLTYEQYF	TGCGCCAGCAGCTCCGGGACTAGCGGAACATTGACCTACGAGCAGTACTTC
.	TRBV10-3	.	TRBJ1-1	CAITGEYTGNTEAFF	TGTGCCATCACCGGGGAGTACACTGGGAACACTGAAGCTTTCTTT